This passage covers 7 T cell receptor beta chains from one sample sequenced in a study of T-cell reconstitution after alpha-beta-depleted transplantation in children. Unique molecular identifiers were built into the TCRbeta library. TCRdb re-called the PCR reads with MiXCR, one entry per CDR3 protein. Of about 500,000 distinct CDR3 sequences listed, 30% to 35% were seen once; the top ten hold 2% to 3%. The sequences come from PBMCs from the stem cell graft donor, collected from the stem cell graft. All receptors come from a human donor who donated a stem cell graft to a child with aplastic anemia.

The rearrangement uses TRBV18 and TRBJ2-3; 7 nucleotides align to TRBD1. Germline V lookup: CDR1 KGHSH, CDR2 LQKENI. The CDR3 is 15 residues long. V shed 2 bases and J 2 bases; nucleotides not matched to a gene: 4. CDR3 sequence reads: CASSPADRVTDTQYF. The DNA of the CDR3 is TGTGCCAGCTCACCAGCTGACAGGGTCACAGATACGCAGTATTTT.

This clonotype showed up many times. The chain carries TRBV29-1 and TRBJ1-1, with D unresolved. Germline CDR1 is SQVTM and CDR2 is ANQGSEA. With 7 bases removed from V and 3 bases from J, the gap between germline ends came to 9 bases. The CDR3 is 11 residues long. The DNA for the CDR3 is TGCAGCGGTGGCGGGGACACTGAAGCTTTCTTT. Residues: CSGGGDTEAFF.

This clonotype came up a few times. The chain links TRBV6-1 to TRBJ2-3; possible D gene TRBD2, 5 bases. The CDR3 contains 14 residues. Per germline, CDR1 MNHNS and CDR2 SASEGT. Trimming removed 6 bases from V and 6 bases from J, with 16 bases in between. The CDR3 DNA reads TGTGCCAGCAGGGCAGGCGGGCGGAGGGATACGCAGTATTTT. Its protein product is CASRAGGRRDTQYF.

This chain joins TRBV4-1 and TRBJ2-7, with TRBD2 identical over 16 bases. From germline, CDR1 is MGHRA and CDR2 YSYEKL. With V trimmed by 5 bases and J by 4 bases, 8 bases remained unmatched. There are 17 residues in the CDR3. In DNA form, the CDR3 reads TGCGCCAGCAGCTTCGGGACTAGCGGGAGGGCTAGTTACGAGCAGTACTTC. Protein product: CASSFGTSGRASYEQYF.

The sample holds a few counts of this clonotype. The J gene is TRBJ2-7, the V gene TRBV6-1; 7 nucleotides agree with TRBD2. CDR3 size: 14 residues. J was trimmed by 4 bases and V by 4 bases; bases with no gene match: 7. The V gene's germline CDR1 is MNHNS and CDR2 SASEGT. The DNA of the CDR3 is TGTGCCAGCAGTGTTTTCGGGGGGAGGTACGAGCAGTACTTC. The encoded protein is CASSVFGGRYEQYF.

The chain joins TRBV12-3 or TRBV12-4 to TRBJ1-1, with 7 bases identical to TRBD1. V lost 5 bases and J lost 2; bases outside the gene matches: 8. CDR3 size: 15 residues. The DNA for the CDR3 is TGTGCCAGCAGTCCTCACGACAGGGCTAACACTGAAGCTTTCTTT. Its protein is CASSPHDRANTEAFF.

This clonotype was detected only a few times. This rearrangement joins TRBV5-6 to TRBJ1-2; 7 nucleotides agree with TRBD1. The CDR3 has 16 amino acids. The V segment lost 2 bases and the J segment 0 bases; nucleotides outside the gene matches: 7. Germline loops: CDR1 SGHDT, CDR2 YYEEEE. The chain's CDR3 is CASSFDTGDSNYGYTF. For the CDR3, the DNA is TGTGCCAGCAGCTTTGATACAGGGGACTCTAACTATGGCTACACCTTC. Full variable domain (remainder filled in from reference TRBV5-6 and TRBJ1-2): DAGVTQSPTHLIKTRGQQVTLRCSPKSGHDTVSWYQQALGQGPQFIFQYYEEEERQRGNFPDRFSGHQFPNYSSELNVNALLLGDSALYLCASSFDTGDSNYGYTFGSGTRLTVV.